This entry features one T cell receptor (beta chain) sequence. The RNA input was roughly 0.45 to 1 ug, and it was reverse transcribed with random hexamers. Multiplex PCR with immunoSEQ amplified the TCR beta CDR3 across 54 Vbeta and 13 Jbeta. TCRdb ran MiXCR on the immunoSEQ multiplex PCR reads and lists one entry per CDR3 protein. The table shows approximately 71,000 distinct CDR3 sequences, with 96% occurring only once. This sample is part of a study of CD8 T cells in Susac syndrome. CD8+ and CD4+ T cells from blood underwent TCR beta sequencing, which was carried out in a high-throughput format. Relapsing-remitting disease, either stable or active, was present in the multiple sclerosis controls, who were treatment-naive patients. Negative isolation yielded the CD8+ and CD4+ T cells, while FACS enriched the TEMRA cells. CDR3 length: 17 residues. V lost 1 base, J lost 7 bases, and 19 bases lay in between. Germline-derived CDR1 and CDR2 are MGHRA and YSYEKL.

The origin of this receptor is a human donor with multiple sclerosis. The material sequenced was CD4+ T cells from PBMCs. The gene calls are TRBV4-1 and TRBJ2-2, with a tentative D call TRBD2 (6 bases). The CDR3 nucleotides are TGCGCCAGCAGCCAAGCAAGTCAACAGGTGCGGGGCGGGGAGCTGTTTTTT. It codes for CASSQASQQVRGGELFF.